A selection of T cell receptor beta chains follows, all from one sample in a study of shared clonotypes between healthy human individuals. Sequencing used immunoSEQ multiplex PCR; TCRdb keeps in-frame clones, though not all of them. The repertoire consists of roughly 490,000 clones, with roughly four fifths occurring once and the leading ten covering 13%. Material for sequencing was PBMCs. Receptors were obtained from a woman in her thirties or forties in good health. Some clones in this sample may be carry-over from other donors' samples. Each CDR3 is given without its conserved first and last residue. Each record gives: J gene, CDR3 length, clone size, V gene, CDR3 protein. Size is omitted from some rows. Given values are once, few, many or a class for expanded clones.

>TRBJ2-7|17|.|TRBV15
ATSRDYVTGVPSGYEQY
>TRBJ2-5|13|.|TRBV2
ASRTRLAGGETQY
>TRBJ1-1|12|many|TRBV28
ASGIQVETTEAF
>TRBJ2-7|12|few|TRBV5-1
ASSFNRGSEEQY
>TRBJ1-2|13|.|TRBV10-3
AILKTAQHNYGYT
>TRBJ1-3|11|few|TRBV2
ASSEAITNTIY
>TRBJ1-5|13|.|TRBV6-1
ASSERRGGNQPQH
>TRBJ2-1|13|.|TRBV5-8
ASSSADSSYNEQF
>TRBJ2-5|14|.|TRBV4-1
ASSQGGTSGQETQY
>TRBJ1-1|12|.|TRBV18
ASSPGVGGTEAF
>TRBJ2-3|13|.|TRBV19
ASSIGTGGTDTQY
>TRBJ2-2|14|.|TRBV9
ASSPRAGRNTGELF
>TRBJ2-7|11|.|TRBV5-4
ASSLDRVSEQY
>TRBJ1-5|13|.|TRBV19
ASSSTGQANQPQH
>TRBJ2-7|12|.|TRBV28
ASSFAPSSYEQY
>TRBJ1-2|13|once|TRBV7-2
ASSLVPEIPYGYT
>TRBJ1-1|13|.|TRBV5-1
ASSVTTGLNTEAF
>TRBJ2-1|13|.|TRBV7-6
ASSPLTASYNEQF
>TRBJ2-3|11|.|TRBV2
ASTGGPTDTQY
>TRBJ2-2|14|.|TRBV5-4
ASNRQGGIYTGELF
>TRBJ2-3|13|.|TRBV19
ASSLQGLNTDTQY
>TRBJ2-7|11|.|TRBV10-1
ASSAGPDYEQY
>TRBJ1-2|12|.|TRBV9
ASRSRSGTYGYT